Following are 2 T cell receptor beta chains from one sample sequenced in a study of T cell repertoires in cytomegalovirus infection. Via MiXCR, TCRdb re-called the reads, giving one row per CDR3 protein. This sample has over 150,000 distinct CDR3 sequences, with 14% found just once. The sample taken for sequencing was PBMCs. The receptors come from a human donor in good health (CMV status not recorded). Some clones in this sample may be carry-over from other donors' samples.

This clonotype has at least ten counts. This sequence joins TRBV10-3 and TRBJ2-5; D is unclear. Trimming took 6 bases from V and 1 from J, leaving 3 bases between them. The CDR3 length is 11 residues. Germline loops: CDR1 ENHRY, CDR2 SYGVKD. The CDR3 region has the DNA TGTGCCATCAGGACCCAAGAGACCCAGTACTTC. It is translated as CAIRTQETQYF.

This clonotype was found a few times. The CDR3 nucleotides are TGTGCCAGCAGTTCGACAGAAGGGTATGGCTACACCTTC. Protein product: CASSSTEGYGYTF. The chain is built from TRBV12-3 or TRBV12-4 and TRBJ1-2; D might be TRBD1 (5 bases). This CDR3 region has 13 residues. V lost 4 bases to trimming and J lost 5 bases, with 11 bases between them.